One sample yielded the 2 T cell receptor beta chains listed below, sequenced in a study of blood T cells in healthy people across ages. PCR was performed a second time for roughly 7 to 12 cycles using a sample-barcoded 5' primer and a J-beta primer mix. TCRdb re-derived calls from the 5' RACE reads in MiXCR, one entry per CDR3 protein. The sample has some 800,000 distinct CDR3 sequences, roughly 25% seen once. These same data were also listed under a study on T cells of mothers and their children.

The source material was blood. Every receptor here comes from a boy between 10 and 17 years old in good health.

This clonotype was detected a few times. The DNA for the CDR3 is TGTGCCAGCAGCCCCGGACAGTTCGAGGACGAGCAGTACTTC. This sequence encodes CASSPGQFEDEQYF. This sequence joins TRBV7-9 and TRBJ2-7, with D perhaps matching TRBD1 (6 bases). V was cut by 5 bases and J by 5 bases, with 16 bases left in between. Germline values: CDR1 SEHNR, CDR2 FQNEAQ (reference sequence). This CDR3 is 14 amino acids long.

This chain links TRBV5-1 with TRBJ1-1, with D unclear. The germline V and J ends were trimmed by 2 bases and 5 bases, with 10 bases remaining between them. The CDR3 extends over 13 amino acids. Germline lookup yields CDR1 SGHRS and CDR2 YFSETQ. The DNA for the CDR3 is TGCGCCAGCAGCTTCATGGACGAGACTGAAGCTTTCTTT. This translates into CASSFMDETEAFF. Complete variable domain (other parts from reference TRBV5-1 and TRBJ1-1): KAGVTQTPRYLIKTRGQQVTLSCSPISGHRSVSWYQQTPGQGLQFLFEYFSETQRNKGNFPGRFSGRQFSNSRSEMNVSTLELGDSALYLCASSFMDETEAFFGQGTRLTVV.